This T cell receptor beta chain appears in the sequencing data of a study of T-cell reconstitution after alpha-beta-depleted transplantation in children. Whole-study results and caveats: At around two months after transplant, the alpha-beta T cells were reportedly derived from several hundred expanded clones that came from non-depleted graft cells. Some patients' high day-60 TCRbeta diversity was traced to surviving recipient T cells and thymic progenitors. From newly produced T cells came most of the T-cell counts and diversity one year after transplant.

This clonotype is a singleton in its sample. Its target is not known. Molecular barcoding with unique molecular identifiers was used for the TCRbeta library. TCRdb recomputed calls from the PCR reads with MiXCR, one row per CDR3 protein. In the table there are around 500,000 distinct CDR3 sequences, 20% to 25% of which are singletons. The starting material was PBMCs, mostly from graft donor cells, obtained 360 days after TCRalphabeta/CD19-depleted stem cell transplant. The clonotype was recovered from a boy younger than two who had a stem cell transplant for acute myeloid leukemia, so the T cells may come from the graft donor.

CDR3 bases: TGTGCCAGCAGCTTATTCCGGGCAGGGATCCCAGATACGCAGTATTTT. This encodes CASSLFRAGIPDTQYF. V usage is TRBV13 and J usage is TRBJ2-3; D is possibly TRBD1 (5 bases). Trimming removed 2 bases at V and 4 bases at J, with 16 bases between. Germline values: CDR1 PRHDT, CDR2 FYEKMQ (reference sequence). This CDR3 contains 16 residues.